This T cell receptor beta chain comes out of a study of OX40 agonist ivuxolimab in advanced cancers. General study findings and limits: Among the lowest levels of clonal expansion were found in partial responders at 0.1-3.0 mg/kg.

Assay used: immunoSEQ multiplex PCR; TCRdb lists only in-frame clones, some missing. The table records 95,000 to 150,000 clones, around 93% of them present only once. CDR1 and CDR2 (germline): SGHNT, YENEEA. The CDR3 contains 15 residues. The germline V and J ends were trimmed by 2 bases and 0 bases, with 8 bases remaining between them. The sample holds one count of this clone. Antigen unknown. V is TRBV11-3 and J is TRBJ2-1; D call uncertain. The specimen was CD4+ or CD8+ T cells sorted from blood, collected in a trial of the OX40 agonist ivuxolimab. This sequence was found in an adult with an advanced solid tumor such as melanoma, head and neck, liver or kidney cancer. The CDR3 DNA reads TGTGCCAGCAGCTTAACCGGTCTCTCCTACAATGAGCAGTTCTTC. Protein: CASSLTGLSYNEQFF.